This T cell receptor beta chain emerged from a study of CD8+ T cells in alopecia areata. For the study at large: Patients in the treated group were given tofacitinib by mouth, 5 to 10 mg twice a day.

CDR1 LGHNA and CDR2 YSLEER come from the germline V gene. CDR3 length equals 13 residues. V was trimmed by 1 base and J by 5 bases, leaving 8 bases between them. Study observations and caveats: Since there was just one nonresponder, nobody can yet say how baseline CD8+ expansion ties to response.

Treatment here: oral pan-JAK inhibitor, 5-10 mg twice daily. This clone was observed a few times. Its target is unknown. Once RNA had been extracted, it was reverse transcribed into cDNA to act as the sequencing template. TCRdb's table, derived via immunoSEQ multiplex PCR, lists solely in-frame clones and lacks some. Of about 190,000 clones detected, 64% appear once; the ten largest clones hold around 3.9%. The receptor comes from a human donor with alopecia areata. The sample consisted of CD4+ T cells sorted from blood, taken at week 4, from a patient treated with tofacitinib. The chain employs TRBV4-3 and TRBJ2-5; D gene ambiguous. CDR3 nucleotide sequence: TGCGCCAGCAGCCAAGCTCCACGGGAGACCCAGTACTTC. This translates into CASSQAPRETQYF.